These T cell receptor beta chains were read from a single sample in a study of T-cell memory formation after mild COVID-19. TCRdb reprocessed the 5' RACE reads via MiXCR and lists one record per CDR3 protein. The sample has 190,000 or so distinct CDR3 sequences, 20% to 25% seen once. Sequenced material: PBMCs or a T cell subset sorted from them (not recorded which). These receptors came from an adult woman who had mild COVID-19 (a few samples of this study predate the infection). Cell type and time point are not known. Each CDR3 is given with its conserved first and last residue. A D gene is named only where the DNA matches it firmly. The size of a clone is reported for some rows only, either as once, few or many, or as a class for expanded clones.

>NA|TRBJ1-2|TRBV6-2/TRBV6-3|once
CASSYVSTTANYGYTF
TGTGCCAGCAGTTACGTCTCGACGACTGCTAACTATGGCTACACCTTC
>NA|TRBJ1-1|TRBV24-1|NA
CATSDGMGLTEAFF
TGTGCCACCAGTGACGGGATGGGGCTTACTGAAGCTTTCTTT
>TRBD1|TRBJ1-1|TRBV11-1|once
CASSLGQGGGRNTEAFF
TGTGCCAGCAGCCTTGGACAGGGCGGGGGGAGAAACACTGAAGCTTTCTTT
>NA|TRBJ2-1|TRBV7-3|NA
CASSGVSWSGNEQFF
TGTGCCAGCAGCGGCGTTAGCTGGAGCGGGAATGAGCAGTTCTTC
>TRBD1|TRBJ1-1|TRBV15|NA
CATSRRDRGTEAFF
TGTGCCACCAGCAGGAGGGACAGGGGCACTGAAGCTTTCTTT
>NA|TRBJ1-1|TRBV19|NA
CASSIGAVEAFF
TGTGCCAGTTCCATAGGGGCAGTTGAAGCTTTCTTT
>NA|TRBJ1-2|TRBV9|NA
CASSVAINGEKTYGYTF
TGTGCCAGCAGCGTAGCGATCAACGGGGAGAAAACTTATGGCTACACCTTC
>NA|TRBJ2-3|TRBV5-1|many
CASSLAARGEPTDTQYF
TGCGCCAGCAGCTTGGCCGCTAGGGGGGAACCCACAGATACGCAGTATTTT
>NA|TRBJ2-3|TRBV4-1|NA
CASSQEIYTDTQYF
TGCGCCAGCAGCCAAGAGATTTACACAGATACGCAGTATTTT
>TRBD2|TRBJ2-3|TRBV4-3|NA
CASSPQAGADTQYF
TGCGCCAGCAGTCCCCAAGCGGGAGCCGATACGCAGTATTTT
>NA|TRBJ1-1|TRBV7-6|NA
CASSLGGSYTEAFF
TGTGCCAGCAGCTTGGGCGGGTCCTACACTGAAGCTTTCTTT
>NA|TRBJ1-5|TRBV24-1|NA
CATSDSHGLLPQHF
TGTGCCACCAGTGATTCCCACGGTTTGCTGCCCCAGCATTTT
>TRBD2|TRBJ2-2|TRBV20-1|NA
CSAGSWRAAGSNTGELFF
TGCAGTGCTGGATCCTGGCGAGCAGCGGGAAGCAACACCGGGGAGCTGTTTTTT
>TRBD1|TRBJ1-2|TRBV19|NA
CASSMRTGLYYTF
TGTGCCAGTAGTATGAGGACAGGGCTCTACTACACCTTC
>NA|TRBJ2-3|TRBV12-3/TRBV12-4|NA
CASANGDTQYF
TGTGCCAGCGCTAACGGGGATACGCAGTATTTT
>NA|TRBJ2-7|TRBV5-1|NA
CASSPGVSSYEQYF
TGCGCCAGCAGCCCGGGGGTAAGCTCCTACGAGCAGTACTTC
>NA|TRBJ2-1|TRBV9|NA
CASSAFRDPGVMEQFF
TGTGCCAGCAGCGCATTCCGGGACCCCGGTGTCATGGAGCAGTTCTTC
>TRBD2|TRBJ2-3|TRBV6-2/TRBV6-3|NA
CASSNPGLAGGPPDTQYF
TGTGCCAGCAGTAACCCGGGACTAGCGGGAGGCCCACCAGATACGCAGTATTTT
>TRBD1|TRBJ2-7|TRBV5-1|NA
CASSLGTDRYEQYF
TGCGCCAGCAGCCTGGGGACAGATAGATACGAGCAGTACTTC
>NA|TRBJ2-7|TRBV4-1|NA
CASSQEEETYEQYF
TGCGCCAGCAGCCAAGAAGAGGAAACCTACGAGCAGTACTTC
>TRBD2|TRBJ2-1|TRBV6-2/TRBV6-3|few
CASSFPGLAEYNEQFF
TGTGCCAGCAGTTTCCCCGGACTAGCAGAATACAATGAGCAGTTCTTC
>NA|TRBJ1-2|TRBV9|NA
CASSVGIQNYGYTF
TGTGCCAGCAGCGTAGGGATACAAAACTATGGCTACACCTTC
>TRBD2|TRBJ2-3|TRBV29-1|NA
CSVDGTSGGAADTQYF
TGCAGCGTTGACGGGACTAGCGGGGGGGCGGCAGATACGCAGTATTTT
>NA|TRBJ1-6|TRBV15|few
CATSPTRGYNSPLHF
TGTGCCACCAGCCCGACCCGGGGCTATAATTCACCCCTCCACTTT
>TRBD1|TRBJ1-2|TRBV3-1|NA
CASSQRDRVFGYTF
TGTGCCAGCAGCCAGAGGGACAGGGTGTTTGGCTACACCTTC
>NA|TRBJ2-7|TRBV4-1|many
CASSPQGQGQYF
TGCGCCAGCAGCCCGCAAGGGCAAGGGCAGTACTTC
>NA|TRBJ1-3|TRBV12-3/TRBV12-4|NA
CASSSRDLSGNTIYF
TGTGCCAGCAGTTCCCGGGACCTCTCTGGAAACACCATATATTTT
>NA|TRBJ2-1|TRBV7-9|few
CASSHPDGYNEQFF
TGTGCCAGCAGTCATCCCGATGGGTACAATGAGCAGTTCTTC
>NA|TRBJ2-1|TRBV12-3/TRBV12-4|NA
CASSFSEDNEQFF
TGTGCCAGCAGTTTTTCGGAGGACAATGAGCAGTTCTTC
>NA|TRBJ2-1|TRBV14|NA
CASSQGLYSEQFF
TGTGCCAGCAGCCAAGGGCTCTACAGCGAGCAGTTCTTC
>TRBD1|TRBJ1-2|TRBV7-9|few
CASTRPGQGNYGYTF
TGTGCCAGCACCCGTCCGGGACAGGGCAACTATGGCTACACCTTC
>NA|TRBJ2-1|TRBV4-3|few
CASSQDPGAYNEQFF
TGCGCCAGCAGCCAAGATCCAGGAGCGTACAATGAGCAGTTCTTC
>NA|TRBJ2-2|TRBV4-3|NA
CASSLGEGYATGELFF
TGCGCCAGCAGCCTCGGCGAAGGGTATGCCACCGGGGAGCTGTTTTTT
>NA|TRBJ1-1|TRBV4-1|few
CASSRITENTEAFF
TGCGCCAGCAGCCGCATAACAGAGAACACTGAAGCTTTCTTT
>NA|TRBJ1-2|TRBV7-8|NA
CASSLRDIPYGYTF
TGTGCCAGCAGCTTAAGGGACATACCCTATGGCTACACCTTC
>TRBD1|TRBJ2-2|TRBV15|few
CATSREGQAGGELFF
TGTGCCACCAGCAGAGAAGGACAGGCCGGGGGGGAGCTGTTTTTT
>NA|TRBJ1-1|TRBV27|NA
CASSLIFREVNTEAFF
TGTGCCAGCAGTTTAATTTTCAGGGAAGTGAACACTGAAGCTTTCTTT
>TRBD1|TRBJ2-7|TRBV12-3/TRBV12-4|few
CASSRRQGQEYEQYF
TGTGCCAGCAGTCGAAGACAGGGGCAAGAGTACGAGCAGTACTTC
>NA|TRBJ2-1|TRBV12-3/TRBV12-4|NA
CASSLVPGSYEQFF
TGTGCCAGCAGTTTAGTTCCAGGGAGCTACGAGCAGTTCTTC
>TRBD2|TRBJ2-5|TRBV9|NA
CASSPPAGALRETQYF
TGTGCCAGCAGCCCGCCAGCGGGGGCGCTCAGAGAGACCCAGTACTTC
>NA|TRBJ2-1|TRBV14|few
CASSPLMSSYNEQFF
TGTGCCAGCAGCCCGCTAATGAGCTCCTACAATGAGCAGTTCTTC
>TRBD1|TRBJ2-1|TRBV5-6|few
CASSLNPGQGYYNEQFF
TGTGCCAGCAGCTTGAACCCGGGACAGGGCTACTACAATGAGCAGTTCTTC
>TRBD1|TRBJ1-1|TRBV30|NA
CAWGLGQPNTEAFF
TGTGCCTGGGGTCTGGGACAGCCGAACACTGAAGCTTTCTTT
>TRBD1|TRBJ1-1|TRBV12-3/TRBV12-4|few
CASTGERGPEAFF
TGTGCCAGCACGGGGGAGAGGGGGCCTGAAGCTTTCTTT
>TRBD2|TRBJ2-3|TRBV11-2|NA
CASSSTATSGLTDTQYF
TGTGCCAGCAGCTCCACGGCGACTAGCGGACTCACAGATACGCAGTATTTT
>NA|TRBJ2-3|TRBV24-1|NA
CATSDFFAGQGKLTDTQYF
TGTGCCACCAGTGATTTTTTCGCAGGGCAGGGAAAACTCACAGATACGCAGTATTTT
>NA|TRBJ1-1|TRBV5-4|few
CASSVTGYTEAFF
TGTGCCAGCAGCGTTACAGGGTACACTGAAGCTTTCTTT
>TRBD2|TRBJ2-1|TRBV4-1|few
CASSQGTSGGFYEQFF
TGCGCCAGCAGCCAGGGGACTAGCGGGGGGTTTTATGAGCAGTTCTTC
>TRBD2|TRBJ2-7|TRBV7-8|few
CASSLKAGLPSYEQYF
TGTGCCAGCAGCTTAAAAGCGGGACTGCCCTCCTACGAGCAGTACTTC
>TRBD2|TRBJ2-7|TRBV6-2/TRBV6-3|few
CASSYSRASGSYEQYF
TGTGCCAGCAGTTACTCGCGGGCTAGCGGCTCCTACGAGCAGTACTTC
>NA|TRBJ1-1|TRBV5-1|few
CASRGSLTEAFF
TGCGCCAGCCGGGGGAGTTTGACTGAAGCTTTCTTT
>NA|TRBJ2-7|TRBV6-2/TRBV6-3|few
CASSYSASYEQYF
TGTGCCAGCAGTTACTCGGCGAGTTACGAGCAGTACTTC
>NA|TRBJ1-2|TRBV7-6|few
CAYRTLDGYTF
TGTGCCTATCGAACCCTTGACGGCTACACCTTC
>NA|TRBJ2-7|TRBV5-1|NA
CASSLEQGASYEQYF
TGCGCCAGCAGCTTGGAGCAGGGAGCATCCTACGAGCAGTACTTC
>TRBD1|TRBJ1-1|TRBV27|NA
CASSWGTGALGTEAFF
TGTGCCAGCAGTTGGGGGACAGGGGCCCTGGGGACTGAAGCTTTCTTT
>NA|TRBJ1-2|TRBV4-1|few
CASSQADSYYGYTF
TGCGCCAGCAGCCAGGCGGACAGTTACTATGGCTACACCTTC